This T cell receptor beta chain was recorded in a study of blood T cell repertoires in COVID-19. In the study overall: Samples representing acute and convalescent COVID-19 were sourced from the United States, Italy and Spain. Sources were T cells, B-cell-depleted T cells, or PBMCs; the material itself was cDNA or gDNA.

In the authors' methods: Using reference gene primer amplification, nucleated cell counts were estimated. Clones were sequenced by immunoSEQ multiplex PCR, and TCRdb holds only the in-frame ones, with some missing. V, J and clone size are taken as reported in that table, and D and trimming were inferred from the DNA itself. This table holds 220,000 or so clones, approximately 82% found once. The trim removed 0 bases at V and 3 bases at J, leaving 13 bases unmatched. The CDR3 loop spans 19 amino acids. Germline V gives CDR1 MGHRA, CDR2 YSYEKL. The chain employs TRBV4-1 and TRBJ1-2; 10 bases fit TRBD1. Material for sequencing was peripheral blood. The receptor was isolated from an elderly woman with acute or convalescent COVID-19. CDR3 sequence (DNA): TGCGCCAGCAGCCAAGATCCCGGGACAGGGGTCCACCGAGACTATGGCTACACCTTC. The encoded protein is CASSQDPGTGVHRDYGYTF.